This T cell receptor beta chain came from a study of cytomegalovirus exposure and HLA in healthy donors. Study-wide results and limits: The authors later found TCR association rates varying by HLA locus, with DRB1 most and HLA-C fewest. Cytomegalovirus association was assigned to about 150 TCR beta chains. According to a later analysis, most TCR beta chains associated with CMV appeared HLA-restricted. After further analysis at a later stage, 17,000 or so TCR beta sequences were associated with HLA alleles at 0.05 false discovery rate.

This clone came up a few times. Its antigen is unidentified. The PCR employed 60 Vbeta primers together with 13 Jbeta primers. This table comes from immunoSEQ multiplex PCR, and its TCRdb copy is limited to in-frame clones, with some not included. The sample has some 140,000 clones, 74% seen once. V was clipped by 1 base and J by 7 bases; unmatched bases: 2. Germline CDR1 SGHAT, CDR2 FQNNGV. The CDR3 contains 14 residues. This TCR was sampled from a young man in good health and CMV-seronegative. This sequence joins TRBV11-2 and TRBJ2-3; TRBD2 matches 10 bases. Sequenced input: PBMCs. In DNA form, the CDR3 reads TGTGCCAGCAGCTTAGTTAGCGGGGGGAATACGCAGTATTTT. Amino acid sequence: CASSLVSGGNTQYF.